A single sample gave rise to the 8 T cell receptor beta chains below, sequenced in a study of blood T cell repertoires in COVID-19. The table came from immunoSEQ multiplex PCR; TCRdb's copy has only in-frame clones and leaves some out. The sample includes hundreds of thousands of clones, about 87% seen only once; the top ten take 2% to 2.5%. Sequenced input: peripheral blood. The receptors originated from a woman aged 55-69 years with COVID-19, enrolled during active disease.

This clone occurred once. V is TRBV7-2 and J is TRBJ2-7, with 8 nucleotides matching TRBD1. The V gene's germline CDR1 is SGHTA and CDR2 FQGNSA. The CDR3 runs to 14 residues. V lost 5 bases to trimming and J lost 3 bases; unmatched junction nucleotides: 6. The CDR3 nucleotides read TGTGCCAGCAGCGGGGGACAGGCATACTACGAGCAGTACTTC. Amino acid sequence: CASSGGQAYYEQYF. The whole variable domain, filled in from reference TRBV7-2 and TRBJ2-7, reads GAGVSQSPSNKVTEKGKDVELRCDPISGHTALYWYRQSLGQGLEFLIYFQGNSAPDKSGLPSDRFSAERTGGSVSTLTIQRTQQEDSAVYLCASSGGQAYYEQYFGPGTRLTVT.

The rearrangement joins TRBV28 to TRBJ1-4, with 11 bases that match TRBD1. There are 15 residues in the CDR3. V lost 4 bases and J lost 6; bases outside the gene matches: 4. The V gene's germline CDR1 is MDHEN and CDR2 SYDVKM. CDR3 DNA: TGTGCCAGCAGTTCACCGGGACAGGGGGATGAAAAACTGTTTTTT. It is translated as CASSSPGQGDEKLFF.

The chain joins TRBV30 to TRBJ2-1; D perhaps matches TRBD2 (5 bases). V lost 5 bases and J 5 bases, leaving 7 bases between the germline ends. Germline V gene lookup returns CDR1 GTSNPN and CDR2 SVGIG (reference sequence). The CDR3 sequence is 11 residues long. DNA for the CDR3: TGTGCCTGGCTGCGGGACAATGAGCAGTTCTTC. Translating gives CAWLRDNEQFF.

This sequence joins TRBV18 and TRBJ2-7, with 10 nucleotides matching TRBD1. CDR3 length equals 17 residues. Germline trimming cut 5 bases from V and 0 bases from J; bases unmatched to any gene: 10. The germline V gene encodes CDR1 KGHSH and CDR2 LQKENI. The CDR3: CASSGIAGTGVSYEQYF. DNA for the CDR3: TGTGCCAGCTCAGGCATCGCCGGGACAGGGGTCTCCTACGAGCAGTACTTC.

The chain employs TRBV5-4 and TRBJ2-5; weak D call: TRBD1 (6 bases). V was pared by 5 bases and J by 4 bases, with 12 bases between. Germline V gene lookup returns CDR1 SGHNT and CDR2 YYREEE (reference sequence). The CDR3 totals 13 residues. CDR3 amino acids: CASRTGQRETQYF. Here the CDR3 DNA reads TGTGCCAGCAGAACTGGACAGAGAGAGACCCAGTACTTC.

This chain links TRBV4-1 with TRBJ2-2, with D perhaps matching TRBD1 (5 bases). Germline V gene lookup returns CDR1 MGHRA and CDR2 YSYEKL. The CDR3 runs to 16 residues. The V end was cut by 4 bases, the J end by 3 bases, with 15 bases between. The CDR3 DNA is TGCGCCAGCAGCCCCCGCAGGGTATCGGACACCGGGGAGCTGTTTTTT. Its protein product is CASSPRRVSDTGELFF.

This sequence joins TRBV9 and TRBJ2-1, with D perhaps TRBD2 (7 bases). The length of the CDR3 is 17 residues. The ends were cut back, 0 bases at V and 6 bases at J, with 19 bases in the middle. The germline V gene has CDR1 SGDLS and CDR2 YYNGEE. CDR3 residues: CASSVDPPGGLVNEQFF. Here the CDR3 DNA reads TGTGCCAGCAGCGTAGACCCCCCCGGGGGGCTAGTCAATGAGCAGTTCTTC. Variable domain in full (rest from reference TRBV9 and TRBJ2-1): DSGVTQTPKHLITATGQRVTLRCSPRSGDLSVYWYQQSLDQGLQFLIQYYNGEERAKGNILERFSAQQFPDLHSELNLSSLELGDSALYFCASSVDPPGGLVNEQFFGPGTRLTVL.

This clone was picked up a small number of times. The rearrangement uses TRBV15 and TRBJ2-7, with TRBD1 as a possible D gene (5 bases). Germline V gives CDR1 LNHNV, CDR2 YYDKDF (reference sequence). The CDR3 has 16 amino acids. The V gene lost 0 bases and the J gene lost 2 bases, with 14 bases spanning the gap. Here the CDR3 reads CATSREVQGVTYEQYF. As DNA, the CDR3 is TGTGCCACCAGCAGAGAGGTCCAGGGCGTGACCTACGAGCAGTACTTC.